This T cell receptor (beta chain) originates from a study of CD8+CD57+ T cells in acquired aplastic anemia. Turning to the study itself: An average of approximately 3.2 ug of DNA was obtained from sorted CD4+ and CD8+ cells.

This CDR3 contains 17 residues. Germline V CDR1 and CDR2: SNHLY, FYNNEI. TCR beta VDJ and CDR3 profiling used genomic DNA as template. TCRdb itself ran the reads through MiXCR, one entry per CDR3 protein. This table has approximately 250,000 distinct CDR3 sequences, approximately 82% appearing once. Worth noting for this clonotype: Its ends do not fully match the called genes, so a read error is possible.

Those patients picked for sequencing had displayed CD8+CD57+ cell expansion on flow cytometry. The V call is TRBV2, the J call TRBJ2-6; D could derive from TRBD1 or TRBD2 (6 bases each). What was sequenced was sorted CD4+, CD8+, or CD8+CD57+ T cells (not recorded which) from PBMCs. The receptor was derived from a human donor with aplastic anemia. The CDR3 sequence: CASSVGGIPSRFYVPGF. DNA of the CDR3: TGTGCCAGCAGTGTAGGGGGGATCCCCTCGCGGTTCTACGTCCCGGGTTTC.